These T cell receptor beta chains were read from a single sample in a study of blood T cell repertoires in COVID-19. The method was immunoSEQ multiplex PCR; TCRdb's version includes in-frame clones alone and lacks a portion of them. This sample has some 71,000 clones; about 79% occur once, and the top ten carry 20% to 25%. Sequenced sample: peripheral blood. These TCRs come from a woman aged 50 to 60 with acute or convalescent COVID-19. Each CDR3 is given with its conserved first and last residue.

j_call,v_call,cdr3_aa
TRBJ1-1,TRBV6-5,CASIPKGGEAFF
TRBJ1-6,TRBV6-5,CASGWGTYNSPLHF
TRBJ2-5,TRBV11-2,CASSTRQGAPGETQYF
TRBJ1-1,TRBV19,CASSPTRTEAFF
TRBJ2-6,TRBV27,CASSFQGLRTGANVLTF
TRBJ2-2,TRBV11-3,CASSPWTSGSLGGELFF
TRBJ2-5,TRBV19,CASRPSGGSLTQYF
TRBJ1-2,TRBV25-1,CASTPPIPPEGGYTF
TRBJ2-7,TRBV6-5,CASSPAGRVSYEQYF
TRBJ2-5,TRBV18,CASSRLAGEETQYF
TRBJ2-7,TRBV27,CASSTLSGTGVSYEQYF
TRBJ1-5,TRBV24-1,CATSVGGADQPQHF
TRBJ2-2,TRBV9,CASSVGGLLAGGPGELFF
TRBJ1-4,TRBV14,CASSQQGGGKLFF
TRBJ1-1,TRBV18,CASSPLRDTEAFF
TRBJ1-2,TRBV7-2,CASSSPGLPNYGYTF
TRBJ1-5,TRBV7-2,CASSSSQNQPQHF
TRBJ2-5,TRBV3-1/TRBV3-2,CASSQEIGSKETQYF
TRBJ1-6,TRBV13,CASSLAGFHNSPLHF
TRBJ1-6,TRBV6-5,CASTTGNSPLHF
TRBJ2-2,TRBV6-5,CASRSHTGELFF
TRBJ1-5,TRBV6-1,CASSGWDRGESQPQHF
TRBJ2-7,TRBV11-3,CASSRGTSESNEQYF
TRBJ2-1,TRBV6-5,CASNPASSNTNEQFF
TRBJ1-4,TRBV5-1,CASSLVGPGAGDGKLFF
TRBJ1-1,TRBV5-1,CASSPTPGGGEAFF
TRBJ2-4,TRBV14,CASSQEASRNIQYF
TRBJ1-4,TRBV5-1,CASSTGQGANEKLFF
TRBJ2-1,TRBV30,CAWSVGVAGGAYNEQFF
TRBJ2-7,TRBV15,CATRADIQGIYEQYF
TRBJ2-1,TRBV27,CASSLHQGLFF
TRBJ2-1,TRBV9,CASSPTSQSGRANEQFF
TRBJ1-3,TRBV3-1/TRBV3-2,CASRGAGNTIYF
TRBJ2-7,TRBV11-2,CASSSFRTGGSSEQYF
TRBJ2-3,TRBV18,CASSPFHGPLRGGTDTQYF
TRBJ2-7,TRBV5-8,CASRLVGGREQYF
TRBJ2-1,TRBV19,CASSIRPAAYNEQFF
TRBJ1-2,TRBV5-1,CASSSEGTGNYGYTF
TRBJ2-5,TRBV7-2,CASSLGGVVVETQYF
TRBJ1-5,TRBV24-1,CATSETGNQPQHF
TRBJ1-4,TRBV7-9,CASSLGPTSNEKLFF
TRBJ2-7,TRBV3-1/TRBV3-2,CASSHALVPGVRNEQYF
TRBJ2-5,TRBV9,CASSKTGRAETQYF
TRBJ1-1,TRBV7-7,CASRYKGDEAFF
TRBJ1-2,TRBV19,CASSPGQGGFYGYTF
TRBJ1-4,TRBV28,CASSPGQLRLANEKLFF
TRBJ1-3,TRBV7-2,CATKRRGKGAGNTIYF
TRBJ2-2,TRBV7-2,CASSLFRAGSTGELFF
TRBJ2-2,TRBV18,CASSISGAANTGELFF
TRBJ2-5,TRBV14,CASSQEQGSKTQYF
TRBJ1-3,TRBV6-5,CASSISGRNTIYF
TRBJ2-7,TRBV7-9,CASSPRTGFGTYEQYF
TRBJ1-2,TRBV3-1/TRBV3-2,CASSPSGRSGYTF
TRBJ2-4,TRBV27,CASSLSRLDIQYF
TRBJ2-1,TRBV9,CASSPGTSAFYEQFF
TRBJ2-1,TRBV24-1,CATSDFTSPFNEQFF
TRBJ1-5,TRBV6-7,CASSYLQPQHF